One sample yielded the 5 T cell receptor beta chains listed below, sequenced in a study of cytomegalovirus exposure and HLA in healthy donors. Primers included in the PCR were 60 Vbeta and 13 Jbeta primers. Only in-frame clones appear in the TCRdb table, and some are missing; sequencing was by immunoSEQ multiplex PCR. The sample yields fewer than 200,000 clones, around 81% seen once. Input material: PBMCs. These TCRs come from a woman aged 25-40 years in good health and CMV-seronegative.

The chain recombines TRBV30 with TRBJ2-3, with a weak D call TRBD1 (6 bases). The germline V and J ends were trimmed by 0 bases and 6 bases, with 13 bases remaining between them. The CDR3 totals 14 residues. Germline values: CDR1 GTSNPN, CDR2 SVGIG (reference sequence). CDR3 nucleotides: TGTGCCTGGAGTGTACGAGGGGGTTTTGATACGCAGTATTTT. Its translation is CAWSVRGGFDTQYF. Using reference TRBV30 and TRBJ2-3 for the parts outside the CDR3, the full variable domain is SQTIHQWPATLVQPVGSPLSLECTVEGTSNPNLYWYRQAAGRGLQLLFYSVGIGQISSEVPQNLSASRPQDRQFILSSKKLLLSDSGFYLCAWSVRGGFDTQYFGPGTRLTVL.

The V call is TRBV11-2, the J call TRBJ2-2, with 7 bases aligning to TRBD1. The CDR3 has 19 amino acids. Germline CDR1 reads SGHAT; CDR2 reads FQNNGV. The V gene end was trimmed by 6 bases and the J gene end by 0 bases; junction bases not matched to a gene: 16. CDR3 nucleotides: TGTGCCAGCAGTCAATTAAGGGACAGTACTACCCCGAACACCGGGGAGCTGTTTTTT. Protein product: CASSQLRDSTTPNTGELFF.

This chain's CDR3 is CASNQVGANEKLFF. CDR3 coding DNA: TGTGCCAGCAACCAGGTGGGCGCTAATGAAAAACTGTTTTTT. This chain joins TRBV4-2 and TRBJ1-4; D unresolved. V dropped 7 bases and J dropped 3 bases, with 12 bases sitting between them. This CDR3 has 14 residues. Germline CDR1 and CDR2: LGHNA and YNFKEQ.

J is TRBJ2-7 and V is TRBV4-1; TRBD1 agrees at 7 bases. This CDR3 contains 15 residues. The trim removed 1 base at V and 4 bases at J, leaving 7 bases unmatched. Germline CDR1 MGHRA, CDR2 YSYEKL. CDR3 sequence reads: CASSQARGQSYEQYF. CDR3 bases: TGCGCCAGCAGCCAAGCAAGGGGGCAATCGTACGAGCAGTACTTC.

This clone was detected only a few times. In DNA form, the CDR3 reads TGTGCCAGCAGCGTAGGCGGGAGGGTAGAGACCGGGGAGCTGTTTTTT. It specifies CASSVGGRVETGELFF. V is TRBV9 and J is TRBJ2-2; 9 nucleotides match TRBD2. CDR1 SGDLS and CDR2 YYNGEE come from the germline V gene. V was clipped by 0 bases and J by 5 bases; unmatched bases: 5. This CDR3 is built from 16 residues. Full variable domain (rest looked up from reference TRBV9 and TRBJ2-2): DSGVTQTPKHLITATGQRVTLRCSPRSGDLSVYWYQQSLDQGLQFLIQYYNGEERAKGNILERFSAQQFPDLHSELNLSSLELGDSALYFCASSVGGRVETGELFFGEGSRLTVL.